A single sample is the source of the 20 T cell receptor beta chains below, sequenced in a study of beta chain features in type 1 diabetes. Study-level findings and limits: All four CD4+ subsets from Type 1 diabetes patients carried moderately but significantly shorter TCRB CDR3s.

cDNA synthesis used the whole RNA isolate, giving expressed TCRB sequences. Method: immunoSEQ multiplex PCR; TCRdb's copy keeps in-frame clones and lacks some. The sample records more than 250,000 clones, around 20% being singletons. No antigens are known for them. Input material: naive CD4+ T cells from blood. The receptor source for this set is a woman aged 40 to 49 with type 1 diabetes.

V and J are TRBV7-9 and TRBJ2-6, with 8 bases fitting TRBD1. Germline loops: CDR1 SEHNR, CDR2 FQNEAQ (reference sequence). The CDR3 contains 17 residues. V lost 2 bases, J lost 4 bases, and 7 bases stayed unmatched. Here the CDR3 reads CASSLLQGVGGANVLTF. The CDR3 DNA follows: TGTGCCAGCAGCTTACTACAGGGGGTTGGAGGGGCCAACGTCCTGACTTTC.

A few counts support this clone. V gene TRBV28 combines with J gene TRBJ1-2; D gene unclear. V was pared by 6 bases and J by 4 bases, with 21 bases between. The CDR3 sequence is 16 residues long. The germline CDR1 and CDR2 sequences are MDHEN and SYDVKM. The CDR3 protein is CASSSLVGYGIYGYTF. As DNA, the CDR3 is TGTGCCAGCAGCTCCTTAGTTGGGTACGGGATCTATGGCTACACCTTC.

The J gene is TRBJ1-2, the V gene TRBV15; D remains ambiguous. Trimming pared 0 bases from V and 4 bases from J, leaving 15 bases between. This CDR3 comprises 16 residues. Germline CDR1 reads LNHNV; CDR2 reads YYDKDF (reference sequence). The CDR3 loop reads CATSRDEGGITYGYTF. Written as DNA, the CDR3 is TGTGCCACCAGCAGAGATGAGGGAGGGATAACCTATGGCTACACCTTC.

The chain links TRBV25-1 to TRBJ1-2, with 7 nucleotides matching TRBD1. J gave up 4 bases and V 6 bases, and 5 bases lay outside the gene matches. The CDR3 extends over 13 amino acids. Germline values: CDR1 MGHDK, CDR2 SYGVNS. The chain's CDR3 is CASSGGTAYGYTF. In nucleotides, the CDR3 is TGTGCCAGCAGCGGTGGGACAGCCTATGGCTACACCTTC.

This clone occurred a few times. The genes are TRBV27 and TRBJ2-7; maybe TRBD2 (5 bases). Deletions cut 0 bases from V and 7 bases from J, with 13 bases between. CDR1 is MNHEY and CDR2 is SMNVEV in the germline V gene (reference sequence). This CDR3 contains 14 residues. The CDR3 loop reads CASSLSGLPGEQYF. CDR3 DNA: TGTGCCAGCAGTTTATCCGGCCTCCCGGGAGAGCAGTACTTC.

The chain joins TRBV5-1 to TRBJ1-1, with 7 nucleotides matching TRBD1. Germline V lookup: CDR1 SGHRS, CDR2 YFSETQ. The CDR3 spans 15 residues. The V segment lost 4 bases and the J segment 1 base; nucleotides outside the gene matches: 7. DNA for the CDR3: TGCGCCAGCAGCGAGTTTGGGACAGCGAACACTGAAGCTTTCTTT. The encoded protein is CASSEFGTANTEAFF.

The sample holds a few counts of this clone. CDR3 DNA sequence: TGTGCCAGCAGCTTAGCGCTAGCGGGAGGTACCGGGGCCAACGTCCTGACTTTC. Translated, it gives CASSLALAGGTGANVLTF. The chain is built from TRBV7-9 and TRBJ2-6; TRBD2 matches at 11 bases. CDR3 length: 18 amino acids. Germline lookup yields CDR1 SEHNR and CDR2 FQNEAQ (reference sequence). The junction had 5 bases not matched to a gene; V was cut back by 0 bases and J by 4 bases.

This clone showed up just once. The chain is built from TRBV27 and TRBJ2-6; 7 bases match TRBD1. CDR3 length equals 18 residues. Germline lookup yields CDR1 MNHEY and CDR2 SMNVEV (reference sequence). Trimming took 3 bases from V and 4 from J; bases not matched to a gene: 12. CDR3 coding DNA: TGTGCCAGCAGTTTGAGAAGGGGGCGAGGGCAGGGGGCCAACGTCCTGACTTTC. This codes for CASSLRRGRGQGANVLTF.

This chain joins TRBV4-2 and TRBJ1-5, with 7 bases identical to TRBD1. This CDR3 region has 16 residues. The germline V gene has CDR1 LGHNA and CDR2 YNFKEQ. V lost 4 bases to trimming and J lost 1 base; unmatched junction nucleotides: 7. The DNA for the CDR3 is TGTGCCAGCAGCCGCACCACAGGGGTAAGCAATCAGCCCCAGCATTTT. The encoded protein is CASSRTTGVSNQPQHF.

This clone came up a few times. V and J are TRBV5-1 and TRBJ2-3; 9 positions match TRBD1. The V and J ends lost 4 bases and 3 bases, in that order; junction bases with no gene match: 3. The CDR3 contains 14 residues. Germline-derived CDR1 and CDR2 are SGHRS and YFSETQ. The CDR3 loop is CASSRDRVTDTQYF. The DNA for the CDR3 is TGCGCCAGCAGCCGGGACAGGGTGACAGATACGCAGTATTTT.

This clone was seen a few times. The chain recombines TRBV14 with TRBJ1-2; D unresolved. Germline CDR1 is SGHDN and CDR2 is FVKESK. The CDR3 spans 12 residues. Trimming stripped 1 base from V and 4 bases from J, with 4 bases between. Here the CDR3 reads CASSQGPYGYTF. The CDR3 coding sequence is TGTGCCAGCAGCCAAGGGCCCTATGGCTACACCTTC.

The chain joins TRBV2 to TRBJ2-5, with 7 bases that match TRBD1. This CDR3 has 16 amino acids. After removal of 4 bases from V and 3 bases from J, the junction contained 11 bases not matched to a gene. Germline loops: CDR1 SNHLY, CDR2 FYNNEI. The CDR3 reads CASSVRQGEGEETQYF. DNA of the CDR3: TGTGCCAGCAGTGTAAGGCAGGGGGAAGGGGAAGAGACCCAGTACTTC.

This clone was found a few times. The rearrangement links TRBV6-6 to TRBJ1-5, with D perhaps TRBD1 (5 bases). With 6 bases removed from V and 3 bases from J, the gap between germline ends came to 15 bases. Per the germline V gene, CDR1 is MNHNY and CDR2 is SVGAGI (reference sequence). The CDR3 is 15 amino acids. CDR3: CASSHNLRDNQPQHF. Here the CDR3 DNA reads TGTGCCAGCAGCCACAACCTCAGGGACAATCAGCCCCAGCATTTT.

CDR3 residues: CASSGGPGDETQYF. In DNA form, the CDR3 reads TGCGCCAGCAGCGGGGGTCCAGGGGACGAGACCCAGTACTTC. The rearrangement links TRBV5-1 to TRBJ2-5; possible D gene TRBD1, 6 bases. The CDR3 is made up of 14 amino acids. In germline, CDR1 is SGHRS, CDR2 YFSETQ. Trimming shortened V by 4 bases and J by 5 bases, and 15 bases separated the two germline ends.

The chain combines TRBV7-2 with TRBJ2-2; D not certain. Trimming removed 1 base from V and 1 base from J, with 7 bases in between. The CDR3 totals 15 residues. CDR1 and CDR2 (germline): SGHTA, FQGNSA. The CDR3 nucleotides are TGTGCCAGCAGCTTAGGGCGGCAGAACACCGGGGAGCTGTTTTTT. Amino acids: CASSLGRQNTGELFF.

This clone was found a few times. This rearrangement joins TRBV5-4 to TRBJ1-1; D call uncertain. V lost 4 bases, J lost 1 base, and 11 bases lay in between. The V gene's germline CDR1 is SGHNT and CDR2 YYREEE (reference sequence). This CDR3 comprises 14 residues. CDR3 DNA sequence: TGTGCCAGCAGCGGAGGACGAACGAACACTGAAGCTTTCTTT. Encoded protein: CASSGGRTNTEAFF.

In this sample, this clone turned up a few times. The V gene is TRBV30, the J gene TRBJ2-7; 10 bases map to TRBD1. CDR1 is GTSNPN, CDR2 SVGIG, per germline (reference sequence). This CDR3 contains 14 residues. Losses at the gene ends were 5 bases for V and 3 bases for J; bases not matched to a gene: 7. The DNA for the CDR3 is TGTGCCTGGGTCAGCTGGGACAGGGGCTACGAGCAGTACTTC. Encoded protein: CAWVSWDRGYEQYF.

The chain carries TRBV15 and TRBJ2-7, with a possible D match to TRBD1 (6 bases). Per the germline V gene, CDR1 is LNHNV and CDR2 is YYDKDF (reference sequence). The CDR3 has 16 residues. Between the trimmed V and J ends, which lost 5 bases and 5 bases, there was a span of 22 bases. CDR3 in amino acids: CATSPRGRGGSNEQYF. The CDR3 region has the DNA TGTGCCACCAGCCCCCGAGGGAGAGGGGGAAGTAACGAGCAGTACTTC.

This clone was observed a few times. The genes are TRBV29-1 and TRBJ1-1; 7 nucleotides match TRBD1. The CDR3 is made up of 12 amino acids. Germline CDR1 and CDR2: SQVTM and ANQGSEA. With V trimmed by 6 bases and J by 10 bases, 11 bases remained unmatched. This chain's CDR3 is CSVTGDHEGAFF. The CDR3 DNA reads TGCAGCGTCACAGGGGACCACGAAGGAGCTTTCTTT.

Only a few counts were recorded for this clone. The chain carries TRBV18 and TRBJ2-7, with a weak D call TRBD1 (6 bases). The germline CDR1 and CDR2 sequences are KGHSH and LQKENI. With 1 base removed from V and 3 bases from J, the gap between germline ends came to 13 bases. The CDR3 sequence is 15 residues long. The CDR3 DNA is TGTGCCAGCTCACCACAACGGACAGTAAACTACGAGCAGTACTTC. This sequence encodes CASSPQRTVNYEQYF.